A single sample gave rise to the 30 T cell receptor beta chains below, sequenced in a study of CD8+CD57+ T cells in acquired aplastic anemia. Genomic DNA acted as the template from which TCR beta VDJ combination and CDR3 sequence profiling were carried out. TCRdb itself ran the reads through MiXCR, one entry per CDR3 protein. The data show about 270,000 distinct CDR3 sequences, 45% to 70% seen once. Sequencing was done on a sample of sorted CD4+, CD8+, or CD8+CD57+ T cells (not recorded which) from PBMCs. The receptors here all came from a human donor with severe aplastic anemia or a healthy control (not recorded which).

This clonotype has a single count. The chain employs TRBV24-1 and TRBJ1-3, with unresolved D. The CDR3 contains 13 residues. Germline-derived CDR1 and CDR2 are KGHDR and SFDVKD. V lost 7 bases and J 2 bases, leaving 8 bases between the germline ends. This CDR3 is CATRAGAGNTIYF. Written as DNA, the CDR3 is TGTGCCACCAGGGCCGGGGCTGGAAACACCATATATTTT.

The CDR3 loop reads CASSPTGANNYGYTF. The CDR3 DNA sequence: TGTGCCAGCAGCCCCACGGGGGCGAATAACTATGGCTACACCTTC. The chain recombines TRBV2 with TRBJ1-2, with D perhaps matching TRBD1 (6 bases). The CDR3 loop spans 15 amino acids. Germline V gene data show CDR1 as SNHLY and CDR2 as FYNNEI. Trimming shortened V by 6 bases and J by 1 base, and 15 bases separated the two germline ends.

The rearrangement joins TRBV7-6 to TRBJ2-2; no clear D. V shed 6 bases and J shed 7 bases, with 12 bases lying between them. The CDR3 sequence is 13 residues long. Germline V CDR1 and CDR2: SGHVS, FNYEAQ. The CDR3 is CASSFFPGGELFF. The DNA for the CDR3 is TGTGCCAGCAGTTTTTTCCCGGGCGGGGAGCTGTTTTTT.

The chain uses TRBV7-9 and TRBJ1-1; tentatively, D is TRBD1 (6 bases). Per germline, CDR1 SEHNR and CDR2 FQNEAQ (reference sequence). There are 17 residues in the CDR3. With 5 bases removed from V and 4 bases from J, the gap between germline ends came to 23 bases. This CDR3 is CASSPRGGGSTSTEAFF. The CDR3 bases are TGTGCCAGCAGCCCCCGAGGGGGAGGGTCGACGAGCACTGAAGCTTTCTTT.

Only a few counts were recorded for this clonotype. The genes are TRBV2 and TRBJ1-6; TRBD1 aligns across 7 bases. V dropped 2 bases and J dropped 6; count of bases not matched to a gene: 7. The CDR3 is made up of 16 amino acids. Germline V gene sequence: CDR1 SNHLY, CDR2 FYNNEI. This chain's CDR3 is CASSERDSGANSPLHF. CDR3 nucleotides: TGTGCCAGCAGTGAACGGGACAGCGGGGCTAATTCACCCCTCCACTTT. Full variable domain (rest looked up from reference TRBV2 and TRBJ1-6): EPEVTQTPSHQVTQMGQEVILRCVPISNHLYFYWYRQILGQKVEFLVSFYNNEISEKSEIFDDQFSVERPDGSNFTLKIRSTKLEDSAMYFCASSERDSGANSPLHFGNGTRLTVT.

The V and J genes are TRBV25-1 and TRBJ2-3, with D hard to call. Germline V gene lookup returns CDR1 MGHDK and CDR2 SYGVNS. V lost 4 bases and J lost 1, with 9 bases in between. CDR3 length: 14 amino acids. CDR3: CASSGDLGTDTQYF. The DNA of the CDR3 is TGTGCCAGCAGTGGGGATCTAGGCACAGATACGCAGTATTTT.

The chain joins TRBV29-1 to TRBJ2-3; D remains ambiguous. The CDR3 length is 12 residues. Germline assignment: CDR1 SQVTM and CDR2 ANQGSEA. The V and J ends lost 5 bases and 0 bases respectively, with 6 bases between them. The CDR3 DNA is TGCAGCGTTACCCCTAGCACAGATACGCAGTATTTT. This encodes CSVTPSTDTQYF.

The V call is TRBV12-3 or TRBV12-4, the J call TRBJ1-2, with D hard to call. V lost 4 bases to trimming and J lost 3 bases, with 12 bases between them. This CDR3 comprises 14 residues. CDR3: CASSSVGLDYGYTF. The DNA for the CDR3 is TGTGCCAGCAGTTCCGTAGGGCTTGACTATGGCTACACCTTC.

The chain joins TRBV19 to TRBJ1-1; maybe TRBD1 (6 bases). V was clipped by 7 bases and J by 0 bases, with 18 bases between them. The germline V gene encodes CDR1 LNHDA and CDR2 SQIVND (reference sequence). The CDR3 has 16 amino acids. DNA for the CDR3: TGTGCCAGTAAGGGGGGGGCGGGAGTCATGAACACTGAAGCTTTCTTT. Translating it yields CASKGGAGVMNTEAFF.

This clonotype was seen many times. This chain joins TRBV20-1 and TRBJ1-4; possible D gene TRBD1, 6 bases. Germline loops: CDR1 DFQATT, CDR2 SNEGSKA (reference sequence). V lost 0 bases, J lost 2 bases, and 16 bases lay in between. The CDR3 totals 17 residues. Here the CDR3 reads CSARDLKGGGTNEKLFF. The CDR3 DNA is TGCAGTGCTAGAGATCTAAAGGGGGGAGGGACTAATGAAAAACTGTTTTTT.

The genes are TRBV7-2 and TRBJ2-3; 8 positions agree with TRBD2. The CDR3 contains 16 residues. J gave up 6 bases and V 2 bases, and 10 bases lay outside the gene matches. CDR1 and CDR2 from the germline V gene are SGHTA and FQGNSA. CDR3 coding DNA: TGTGCCAGCAGCTTAAGGCCAGGACTAGCATCGGATACGCAGTATTTT. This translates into CASSLRPGLASDTQYF.

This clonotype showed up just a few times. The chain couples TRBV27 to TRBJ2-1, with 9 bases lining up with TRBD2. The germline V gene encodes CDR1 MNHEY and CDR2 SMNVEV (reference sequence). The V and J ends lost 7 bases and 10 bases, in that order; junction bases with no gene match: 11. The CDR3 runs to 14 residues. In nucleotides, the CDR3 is TGTGCCAGCATTGCGGCTAGCGGGGTCCGCGAGCAGTTCTTC. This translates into CASIAASGVREQFF.

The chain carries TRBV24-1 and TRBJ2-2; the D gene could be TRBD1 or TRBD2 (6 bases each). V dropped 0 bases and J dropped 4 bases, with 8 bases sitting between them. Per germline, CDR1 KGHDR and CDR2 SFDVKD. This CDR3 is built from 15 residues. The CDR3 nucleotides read TGTGCCACCAGTGATTTGGGGGGGCGCACCGGGGAGCTGTTTTTT. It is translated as CATSDLGGRTGELFF.

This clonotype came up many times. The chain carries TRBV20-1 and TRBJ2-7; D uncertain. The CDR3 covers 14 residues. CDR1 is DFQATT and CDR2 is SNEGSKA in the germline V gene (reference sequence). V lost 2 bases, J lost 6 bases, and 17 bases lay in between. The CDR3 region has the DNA TGCAGTGCTAGAAGGTCGGCCCCCTCGGGCGAGCAGTACTTC. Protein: CSARRSAPSGEQYF.

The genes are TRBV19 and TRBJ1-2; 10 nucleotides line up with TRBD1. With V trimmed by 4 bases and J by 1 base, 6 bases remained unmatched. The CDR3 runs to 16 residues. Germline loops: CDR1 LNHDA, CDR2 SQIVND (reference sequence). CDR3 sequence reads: CASSTQDRGRNYGYTF. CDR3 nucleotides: TGTGCCAGTAGTACACAAGACAGGGGGCGTAACTATGGCTACACCTTC.

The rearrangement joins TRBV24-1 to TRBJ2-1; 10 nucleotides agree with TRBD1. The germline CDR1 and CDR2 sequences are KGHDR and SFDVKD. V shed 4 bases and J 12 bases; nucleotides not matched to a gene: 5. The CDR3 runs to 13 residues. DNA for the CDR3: TGTGCCACCAGTGACCAGGGACAGGGGACGCAGTTCTTC. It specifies CATSDQGQGTQFF.

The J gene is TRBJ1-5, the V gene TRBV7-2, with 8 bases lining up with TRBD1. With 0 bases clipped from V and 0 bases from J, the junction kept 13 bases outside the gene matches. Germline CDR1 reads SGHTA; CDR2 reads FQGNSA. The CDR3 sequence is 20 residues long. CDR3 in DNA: TGTGCCAGCAGCTTAGCGGAATTGGAGACAGGGGCGGATAGCAATCAGCCCCAGCATTTT. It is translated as CASSLAELETGADSNQPQHF.

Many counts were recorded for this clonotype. DNA of the CDR3: TGTGCCAGCAGTGGGCTAGTGCAAGAGACCCAGTACTTC. It encodes CASSGLVQETQYF. The gene calls are TRBV12-3 or TRBV12-4 and TRBJ2-5; D uncertain. This CDR3 contains 13 residues. V dropped 5 bases and J dropped 2 bases, with 9 bases sitting between them.

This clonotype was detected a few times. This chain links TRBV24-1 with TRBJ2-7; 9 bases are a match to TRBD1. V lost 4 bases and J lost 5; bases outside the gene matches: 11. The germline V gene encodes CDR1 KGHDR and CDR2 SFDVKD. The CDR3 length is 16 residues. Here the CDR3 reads CATSESGTGHSHEQYF. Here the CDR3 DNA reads TGTGCCACCAGTGAGTCCGGGACAGGGCATTCCCACGAGCAGTACTTC.

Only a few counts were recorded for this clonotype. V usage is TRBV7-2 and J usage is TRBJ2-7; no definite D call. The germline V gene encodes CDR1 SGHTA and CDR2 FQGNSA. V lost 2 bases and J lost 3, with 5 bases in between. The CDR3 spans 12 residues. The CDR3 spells CASSLTGYEQYF. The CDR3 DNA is TGTGCCAGCAGCTTAACGGGCTACGAGCAGTACTTC. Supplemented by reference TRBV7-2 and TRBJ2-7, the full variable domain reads GAGVSQSPSNKVTEKGKDVELRCDPISGHTALYWYRQSLGQGLEFLIYFQGNSAPDKSGLPSDRFSAERTGGSVSTLTIQRTQQEDSAVYLCASSLTGYEQYFGPGTRLTVT.

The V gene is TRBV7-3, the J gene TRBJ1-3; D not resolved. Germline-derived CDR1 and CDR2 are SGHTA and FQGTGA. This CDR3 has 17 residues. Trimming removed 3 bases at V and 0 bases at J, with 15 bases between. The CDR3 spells CASSFSTRVFSGNTIYF. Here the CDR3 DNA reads TGTGCCAGCAGCTTCAGTACCCGGGTCTTCTCTGGAAACACCATATATTTT. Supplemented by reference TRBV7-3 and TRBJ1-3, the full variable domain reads GAGVSQTPSNKVTEKGKYVELRCDPISGHTALYWYRQSLGQGPEFLIYFQGTGAADDSGLPNDRFFAVRPEGSVSTLKIQRTERGDSAVYLCASSFSTRVFSGNTIYFGEGSWLTVV.

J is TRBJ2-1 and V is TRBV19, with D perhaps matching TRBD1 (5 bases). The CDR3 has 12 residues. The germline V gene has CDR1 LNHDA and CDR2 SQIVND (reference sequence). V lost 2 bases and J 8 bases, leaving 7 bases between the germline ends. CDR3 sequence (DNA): TGTGCCAGTAGTATATGGGGCCATGAGCAGTTCTTC. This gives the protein CASSIWGHEQFF. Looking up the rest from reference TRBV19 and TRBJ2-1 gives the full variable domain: DGGITQSPKYLFRKEGQNVTLSCEQNLNHDAMYWYRQDPGQGLRLIYYSQIVNDFQKGDIAEGYSVSREKKESFPLTVTSAQKNPTAFYLCASSIWGHEQFFGPGTRLTVL.

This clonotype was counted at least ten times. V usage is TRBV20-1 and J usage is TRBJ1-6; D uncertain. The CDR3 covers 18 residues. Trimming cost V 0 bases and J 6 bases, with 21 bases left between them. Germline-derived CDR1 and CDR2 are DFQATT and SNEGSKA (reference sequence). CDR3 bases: TGCAGTGCTAGAGATCAGTTCCTTAGGGTGACGGGTAATTCACCCCTCCACTTT. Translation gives CSARDQFLRVTGNSPLHF.

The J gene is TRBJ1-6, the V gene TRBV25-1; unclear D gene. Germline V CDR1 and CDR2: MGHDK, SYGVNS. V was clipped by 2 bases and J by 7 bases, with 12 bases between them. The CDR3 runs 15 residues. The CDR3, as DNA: TGTGCCAGCAGTGAAATCGCGGGAAAAAATTCACCCCTCCACTTT. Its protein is CASSEIAGKNSPLHF. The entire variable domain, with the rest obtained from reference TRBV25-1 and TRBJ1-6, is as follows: EADIYQTPRYLVIGTGKKITLECSQTMGHDKMYWYQQDPGMELHLIHYSYGVNSTEKGDLSSESTVSRIRTEHFPLTLESARPSHTSQYLCASSEIAGKNSPLHFGNGTRLTVT.

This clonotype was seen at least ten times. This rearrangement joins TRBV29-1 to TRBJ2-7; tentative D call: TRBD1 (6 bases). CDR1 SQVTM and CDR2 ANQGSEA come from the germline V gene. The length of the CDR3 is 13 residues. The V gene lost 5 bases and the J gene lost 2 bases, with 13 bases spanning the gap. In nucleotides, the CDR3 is TGCAGCGTTTCCGCAGGGGCAGCCTACGAGCAGTACTTC. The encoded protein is CSVSAGAAYEQYF.

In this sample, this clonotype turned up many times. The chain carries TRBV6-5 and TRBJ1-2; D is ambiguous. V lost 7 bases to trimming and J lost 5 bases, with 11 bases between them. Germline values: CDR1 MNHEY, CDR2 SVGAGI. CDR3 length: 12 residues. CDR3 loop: CASMSADYGYTF. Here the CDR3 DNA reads TGTGCCAGCATGTCGGCAGATTATGGCTACACCTTC.

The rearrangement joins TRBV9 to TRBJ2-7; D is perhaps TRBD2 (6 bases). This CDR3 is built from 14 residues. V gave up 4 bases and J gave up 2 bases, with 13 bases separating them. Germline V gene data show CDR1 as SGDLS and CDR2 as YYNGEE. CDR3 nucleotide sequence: TGTGCCAGCAGCCCGCGGGACCGCGCCTACGAGCAGTACTTC. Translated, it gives CASSPRDRAYEQYF.

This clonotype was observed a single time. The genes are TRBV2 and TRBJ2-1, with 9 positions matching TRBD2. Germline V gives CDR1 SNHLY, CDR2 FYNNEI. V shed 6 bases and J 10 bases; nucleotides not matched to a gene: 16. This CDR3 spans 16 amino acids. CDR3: CASRTWGRGGREEQFF. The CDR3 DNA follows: TGTGCCAGCAGAACCTGGGGGCGGGGGGGCCGCGAGGAGCAGTTCTTC.

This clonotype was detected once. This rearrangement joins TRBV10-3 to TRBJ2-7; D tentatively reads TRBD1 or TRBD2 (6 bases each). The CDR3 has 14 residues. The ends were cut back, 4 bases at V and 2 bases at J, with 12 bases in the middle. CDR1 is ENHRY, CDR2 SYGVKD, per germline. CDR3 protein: CAISARGPTYEQYF. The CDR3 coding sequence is TGTGCCATCAGTGCACGGGGGCCAACCTACGAGCAGTACTTC.

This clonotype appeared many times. In DNA, the CDR3 is TGCAGCGTTCGGAGCTCCTATAATTCACCCCTCCACTTT. This sequence encodes CSVRSSYNSPLHF. This chain connects TRBV29-1 to TRBJ1-6, with D uncertain. V was shortened by 5 bases and J by 0 bases, with 5 bases between the two germline ends. The CDR3 totals 13 residues. The V gene's germline CDR1 is SQVTM and CDR2 ANQGSEA.